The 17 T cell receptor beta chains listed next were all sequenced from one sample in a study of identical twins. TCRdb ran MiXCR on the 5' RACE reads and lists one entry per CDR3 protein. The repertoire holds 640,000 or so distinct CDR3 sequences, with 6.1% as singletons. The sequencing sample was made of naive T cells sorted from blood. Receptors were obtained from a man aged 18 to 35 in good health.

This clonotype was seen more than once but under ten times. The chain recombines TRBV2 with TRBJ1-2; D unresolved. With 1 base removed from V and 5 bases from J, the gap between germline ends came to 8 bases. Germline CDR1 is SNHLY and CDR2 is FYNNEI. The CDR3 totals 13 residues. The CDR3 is CASSEGGGYGYTF. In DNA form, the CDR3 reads TGTGCCAGCAGTGAAGGTGGCGGATATGGCTACACCTTC.

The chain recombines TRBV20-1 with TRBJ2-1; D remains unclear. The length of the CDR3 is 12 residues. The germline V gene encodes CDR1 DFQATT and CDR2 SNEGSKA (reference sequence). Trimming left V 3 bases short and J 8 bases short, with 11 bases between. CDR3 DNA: TGCAGTGCTAGCGATCCCCCCCATGAGCAGTTCTTC. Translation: CSASDPPHEQFF.

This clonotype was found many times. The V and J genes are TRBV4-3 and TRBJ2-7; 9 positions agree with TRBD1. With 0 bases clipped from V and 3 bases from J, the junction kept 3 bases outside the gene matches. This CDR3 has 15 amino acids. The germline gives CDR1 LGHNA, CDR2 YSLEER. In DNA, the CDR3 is TGCGCCAGCAGCCAAGATTTGGACAGGGGCTACGAGCAGTACTTC. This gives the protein CASSQDLDRGYEQYF.

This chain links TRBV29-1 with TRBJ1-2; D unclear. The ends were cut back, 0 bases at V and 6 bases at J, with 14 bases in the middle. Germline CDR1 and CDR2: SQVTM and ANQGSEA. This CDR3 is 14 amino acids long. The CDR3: CSVEDPTKPNGYTF. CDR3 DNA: TGCAGCGTTGAAGACCCGACTAAACCTAATGGCTACACCTTC.

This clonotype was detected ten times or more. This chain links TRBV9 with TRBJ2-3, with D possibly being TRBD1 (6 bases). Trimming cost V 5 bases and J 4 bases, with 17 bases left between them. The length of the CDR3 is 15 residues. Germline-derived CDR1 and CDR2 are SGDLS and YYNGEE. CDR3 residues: CASRGGPPFSDTQYF. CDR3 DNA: TGTGCCAGCAGAGGGGGACCTCCCTTTTCAGATACGCAGTATTTT. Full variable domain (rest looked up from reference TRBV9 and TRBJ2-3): DSGVTQTPKHLITATGQRVTLRCSPRSGDLSVYWYQQSLDQGLQFLIQYYNGEERAKGNILERFSAQQFPDLHSELNLSSLELGDSALYFCASRGGPPFSDTQYFGPGTRLTVL.

The CDR3 sequence is CASSPSGREQYF. CDR3 DNA: TGCGCCAGCAGCCCGAGTGGTAGGGAGCAGTACTTC. The chain has TRBV5-1 and TRBJ2-7; D not resolved. Germline CDR1 SGHRS, CDR2 YFSETQ. Trimming took 4 bases from V and 7 from J, leaving 12 bases between them. CDR3 length: 12 amino acids.

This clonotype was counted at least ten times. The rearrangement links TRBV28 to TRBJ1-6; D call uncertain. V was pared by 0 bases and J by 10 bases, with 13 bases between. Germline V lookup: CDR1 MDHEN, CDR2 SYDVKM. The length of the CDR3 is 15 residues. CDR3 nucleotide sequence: TGTGCCAGCAGTTTATGGAAAGGTTCCGGGTCACCCCTCCACTTT. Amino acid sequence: CASSLWKGSGSPLHF. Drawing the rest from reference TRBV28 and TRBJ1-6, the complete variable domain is DVKVTQSSRYLVKRTGEKVFLECVQDMDHENMFWYRQDPGLGLRLIYFSYDVKMKEKGDIPEGYSVSREKKERFSLILESASTNQTSMYLCASSLWKGSGSPLHFGNGTRLTVT.

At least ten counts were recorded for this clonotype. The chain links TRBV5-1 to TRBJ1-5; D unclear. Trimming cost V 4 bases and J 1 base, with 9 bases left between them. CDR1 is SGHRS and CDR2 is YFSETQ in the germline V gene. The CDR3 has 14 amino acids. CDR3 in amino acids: CASSIDTSNQPQHF. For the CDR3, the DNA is TGCGCCAGCAGCATAGACACAAGCAATCAGCCCCAGCATTTT.

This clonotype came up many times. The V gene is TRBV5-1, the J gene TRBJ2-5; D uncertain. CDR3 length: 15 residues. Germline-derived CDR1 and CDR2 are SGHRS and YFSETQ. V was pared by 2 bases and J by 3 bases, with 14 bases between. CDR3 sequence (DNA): TGCGCCAGCAGCTTCGCGGACGGCCGGGAAGAGACCCAGTACTTC. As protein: CASSFADGREETQYF. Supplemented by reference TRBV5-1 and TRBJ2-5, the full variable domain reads KAGVTQTPRYLIKTRGQQVTLSCSPISGHRSVSWYQQTPGQGLQFLFEYFSETQRNKGNFPGRFSGRQFSNSRSEMNVSTLELGDSALYLCASSFADGREETQYFGPGTRLLVL.

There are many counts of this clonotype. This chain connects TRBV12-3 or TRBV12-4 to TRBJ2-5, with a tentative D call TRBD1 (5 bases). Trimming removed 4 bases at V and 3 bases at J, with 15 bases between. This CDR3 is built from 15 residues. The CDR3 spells CASSSNLGREETQYF. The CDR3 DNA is TGTGCCAGCAGTTCTAATTTGGGCAGGGAAGAGACCCAGTACTTC.

CDR3 sequence: CSARDLLGQGYSGYTF. Written as DNA, the CDR3 is TGCAGTGCTAGAGACCTTCTGGGACAGGGGTATTCTGGCTACACCTTC. V is TRBV20-1 and J is TRBJ1-2, with 10 bases aligning to TRBD1. The CDR3 length is 16 residues. The V and J ends lost 0 bases and 7 bases, in that order; junction bases with no gene match: 11. Germline CDR1 is DFQATT and CDR2 is SNEGSKA (reference sequence).

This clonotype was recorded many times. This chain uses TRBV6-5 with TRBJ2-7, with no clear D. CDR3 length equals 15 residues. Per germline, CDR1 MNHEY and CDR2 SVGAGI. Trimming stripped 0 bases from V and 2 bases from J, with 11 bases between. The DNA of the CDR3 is TGTGCCAGCAGTTACTCAGGGTTTCAGACCTACGAGCAGTACTTC. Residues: CASSYSGFQTYEQYF.

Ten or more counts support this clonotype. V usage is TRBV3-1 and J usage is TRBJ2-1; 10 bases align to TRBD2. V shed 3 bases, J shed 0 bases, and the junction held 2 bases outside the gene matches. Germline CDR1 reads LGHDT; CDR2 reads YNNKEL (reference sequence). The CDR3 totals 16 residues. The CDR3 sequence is CASSHLAGGSYNEQFF. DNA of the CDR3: TGTGCCAGCAGCCATTTAGCGGGAGGCTCCTACAATGAGCAGTTCTTC.

In DNA form, the CDR3 reads TGTGCCAGCAGCCAAGGATCGGGGGGCTACGAGCAGTACTTC. This translates into CASSQGSGGYEQYF. J is TRBJ2-7 and V is TRBV14, with 7 nucleotides matching TRBD2. The V and J ends lost 1 base and 3 bases, in that order; junction bases with no gene match: 3. The CDR3 is 14 amino acids. Germline V CDR1 and CDR2: SGHDN, FVKESK.

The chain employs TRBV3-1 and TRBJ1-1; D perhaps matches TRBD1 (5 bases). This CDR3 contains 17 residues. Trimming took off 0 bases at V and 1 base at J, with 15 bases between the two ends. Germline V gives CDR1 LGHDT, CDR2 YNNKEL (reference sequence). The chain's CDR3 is CASSQDGGGAQNTEAFF. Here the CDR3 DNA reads TGTGCCAGCAGCCAAGATGGGGGAGGGGCTCAGAACACTGAAGCTTTCTTT.

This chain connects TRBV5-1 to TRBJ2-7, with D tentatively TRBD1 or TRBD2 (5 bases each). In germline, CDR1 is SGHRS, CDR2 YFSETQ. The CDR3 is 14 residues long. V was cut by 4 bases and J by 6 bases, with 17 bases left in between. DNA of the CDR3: TGCGCCAGCAGCGTGACCGGGACGGACTTCGAGCAGTACTTC. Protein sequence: CASSVTGTDFEQYF.

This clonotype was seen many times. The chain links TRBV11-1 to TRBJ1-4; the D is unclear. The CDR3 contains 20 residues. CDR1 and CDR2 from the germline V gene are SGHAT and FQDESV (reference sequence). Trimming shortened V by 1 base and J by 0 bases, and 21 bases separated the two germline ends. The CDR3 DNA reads TGTGCCAGCAGCTTAGTCGGATCTTACAGAGCCGGTACAACTAATGAAAAACTGTTTTTT. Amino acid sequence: CASSLVGSYRAGTTNEKLFF.